This T cell receptor (beta chain) was captured in a study of CD8 T cells in Susac syndrome. When the RNA was reverse transcribed, random hexamers were used with an input of about 0.5 to 1 ug. By means of immunoSEQ multiplex PCR, TCR beta CDR3 spanning 54 Vbeta and 13 Jbeta underwent amplification. Using its own MiXCR run on the immunoSEQ multiplex PCR reads, TCRdb lists one record per CDR3 protein. The table lists 130,000 or so distinct CDR3 sequences, 95% of them singletons. The multiple sclerosis control group was made up of treatment-naive patients with stable or active relapsing-remitting disease. The CDR3 is made up of 13 amino acids. Germline V gene lookup returns CDR1 DFQATT and CDR2 SNEGSKA (reference sequence). V was pared by 6 bases and J by 6 bases, with 17 bases between.

Sequenced material: CD4+ T cells from PBMCs. The chain joins TRBV20-1 to TRBJ1-2; TRBD1 is a possible D gene (5 bases). The receptor's source is a human donor with multiple sclerosis. CDR3 in amino acids: CSAVTGAENGYTF. The CDR3 DNA sequence: TGCAGTGCGGTGACCGGGGCGGAGAATGGCTACACCTTC.